These T cell receptor beta chains were read from a single sample in a study of T cells of healthy individuals. TCRdb independently ran MiXCR on the 5' RACE reads; one entry per CDR3 protein. The sample contains about 60,000 distinct CDR3 sequences, under 20% of which appear only once. These receptors all come from a human donor in good health. Both conserved end residues are part of each CDR3. Each record gives: V gene, J gene, CDR3 protein.

v_gene: TRBV12-3/TRBV12-4; j_gene: TRBJ2-3; CDR3aa: CASSLPSTDTQYF
v_gene: TRBV20-1; j_gene: TRBJ1-5; CDR3aa: CSARDPRGHNQPQHF
v_gene: TRBV19; j_gene: TRBJ1-1; CDR3aa: CASSGGGNTEAFF
v_gene: TRBV6-1; j_gene: TRBJ1-5; CDR3aa: CASSGGPVRHF
v_gene: TRBV10-1; j_gene: TRBJ2-2; CDR3aa: CASSELRGAGELFF
v_gene: TRBV5-1; j_gene: TRBJ2-7; CDR3aa: CASSLNPYEQYF
v_gene: TRBV6-5; j_gene: TRBJ1-2; CDR3aa: CASSYGGSNYGYTF
v_gene: TRBV28; j_gene: TRBJ1-4; CDR3aa: CASSSGHSTNEKLFF
v_gene: TRBV5-6; j_gene: TRBJ2-7; CDR3aa: CASSSKGPLLGEQYF
v_gene: TRBV20-1; j_gene: TRBJ2-1; CDR3aa: CSAYERGAGGEQFF
v_gene: TRBV28; j_gene: TRBJ1-2; CDR3aa: CASSSRPGTNYGYTF
v_gene: TRBV5-1; j_gene: TRBJ1-4; CDR3aa: CASTAGLGLFF
v_gene: TRBV6-2/TRBV6-3; j_gene: TRBJ2-2; CDR3aa: CASSLFSGELFF
v_gene: TRBV9; j_gene: TRBJ1-5; CDR3aa: CASSEGQGPQPQHF
v_gene: TRBV4-1; j_gene: TRBJ2-1; CDR3aa: CASSQPGAGGPQGNEQFF
v_gene: TRBV5-1; j_gene: TRBJ1-1; CDR3aa: CASSNTGFETEAFF
v_gene: TRBV10-3; j_gene: TRBJ2-7; CDR3aa: CATGTASYEQYF
v_gene: TRBV7-3; j_gene: TRBJ2-1; CDR3aa: CASSLRKSDYNEQFF
v_gene: TRBV28; j_gene: TRBJ2-7; CDR3aa: CASTSAPYEQYF
v_gene: TRBV28; j_gene: TRBJ1-1; CDR3aa: CASSPRREAFF
v_gene: TRBV11-2; j_gene: TRBJ2-7; CDR3aa: CASSLVPAGTSGYEQYF
v_gene: TRBV20-1; j_gene: TRBJ2-1; CDR3aa: CSGLLGSNEQFF